The 25 T cell receptor beta chains presented below share a single source sample, sequenced in a study of blood T cell repertoires in COVID-19. Some clones are missing from TCRdb's copy, which holds only in-frame ones; the method was immunoSEQ multiplex PCR. Altogether roughly 190,000 clones are present, more than 75% being singletons, with the ten largest covering approximately 8.1%. The sequenced sample was peripheral blood. These receptors all come from a woman aged 55-69 years with COVID-19, enrolled during active disease.

This sequence joins TRBV6-5 and TRBJ2-1; 13 nucleotides align to TRBD2. This CDR3 comprises 15 residues. With V trimmed by 6 bases and J by 8 bases, 7 bases remained unmatched. The germline V gene has CDR1 MNHEY and CDR2 SVGAGI. For the CDR3, the DNA is TGTGCCAGCAGGGGAACTAGCGGGGGGGTTTATGAGCAGTTCTTC. Protein sequence: CASRGTSGGVYEQFF.

The chain couples TRBV7-6 to TRBJ2-2, with D possibly TRBD2 on 6 matching bases. The V gene lost 1 base and the J gene lost 6 bases, with 12 bases spanning the gap. CDR1 and CDR2 from the germline V gene are SGHVS and FNYEAQ. This CDR3 has 15 amino acids. The CDR3 DNA sequence: TGTGCCAGCAGCTTAGGGAGGGGATCAGCCGGGGAGCTGTTTTTT. Its translation is CASSLGRGSAGELFF.

This clone was seen a handful of times. The rearrangement uses TRBV10-3 and TRBJ2-6; possibly TRBD2 for D (6 bases). Germline V gives CDR1 ENHRY, CDR2 SYGVKD. V was shortened by 3 bases and J by 0 bases, with 6 bases between the two germline ends. The CDR3 consists of 15 residues. Here the CDR3 reads CAISDGGSGANVLTF. The CDR3 DNA sequence: TGTGCCATCAGTGACGGGGGCTCTGGGGCCAACGTCCTGACTTTC.

The chain couples TRBV9 to TRBJ2-2; perhaps TRBD2 as D (6 bases). Trimming pared 4 bases from V and 0 bases from J, leaving 10 bases between. Germline loops: CDR1 SGDLS, CDR2 YYNGEE. The CDR3 sequence is 15 residues long. Written as DNA, the CDR3 is TGTGCCAGCAGCCACGGGGGAACGAACACCGGGGAGCTGTTTTTT. Protein sequence: CASSHGGTNTGELFF.

In this sample, this clone turned up once. The rearrangement links TRBV6-5 to TRBJ2-2, with D maybe TRBD2 (5 bases). The CDR3 loop spans 13 amino acids. CDR1 is MNHEY and CDR2 is SVGAGI in the germline V gene. Trimming shortened V by 10 bases and J by 4 bases, and 13 bases separated the two germline ends. The CDR3 region has the DNA TGTGCCACCTATAGTGGACTCACCGGGGAGCTGTTTTTT. Translating it yields CATYSGLTGELFF.

The gene calls are TRBV11-3 and TRBJ2-7; 7 bases align to TRBD1. The CDR3 is made up of 16 amino acids. From germline, CDR1 is SGHNT and CDR2 YENEEA. V was pared by 5 bases and J by 2 bases, with 12 bases of the junction left unmatched. CDR3 bases: TGTGCCAGCAGCCCTTACGGGACAGCTTCAACCTACGAGCAGTACGTC. Protein: CASSPYGTASTYEQYV.

The V call is TRBV19, the J call TRBJ2-5, with 8 nucleotides matching TRBD2. This CDR3 spans 13 amino acids. Germline CDR1 LNHDA, CDR2 SQIVND (reference sequence). After removal of 8 bases from V and 5 bases from J, the junction contained 7 bases not matched to a gene. The CDR3 loop is CASRRGERETQYF. The CDR3 nucleotides read TGTGCCAGTCGGCGGGGGGAGCGGGAGACCCAGTACTTC.

This chain connects TRBV19 to TRBJ2-7; 8 bases fit TRBD1. CDR3 length: 15 residues. Germline values: CDR1 LNHDA, CDR2 SQIVND (reference sequence). V gave up 1 base and J gave up 3 bases; unmatched junction bases: 5. CDR3 loop: CASSIVTGGDYEQYF. CDR3 in DNA: TGTGCCAGTAGTATAGTTACAGGGGGTGACTACGAGCAGTACTTC.

The chain recombines TRBV6-1 with TRBJ1-6, with D hard to call. With 2 bases removed from V and 10 bases from J, the gap between germline ends came to 9 bases. The germline V gene encodes CDR1 MNHNS and CDR2 SASEGT. There are 13 residues in the CDR3. The CDR3 region is CASSEIRESPLHF. Here the CDR3 DNA reads TGTGCCAGCAGTGAAATCCGGGAGTCACCCCTCCACTTT.

J is TRBJ2-4 and V is TRBV11-1; possibly TRBD1 for D (6 bases). The CDR3 sequence is 15 residues long. Trimming pared 5 bases from V and 2 bases from J, leaving 13 bases between. From germline, CDR1 is SGHAT and CDR2 FQDESV (reference sequence). CDR3 sequence: CASSPTGMTKNIQYF. CDR3 nucleotides: TGTGCCAGCAGCCCCACAGGGATGACCAAAAACATTCAGTACTTC.

This sequence joins TRBV5-1 and TRBJ2-3; 8 nucleotides match TRBD1. J gave up 3 bases and V 4 bases, and 4 bases lay outside the gene matches. CDR3 length equals 14 residues. The germline CDR1 and CDR2 sequences are SGHRS and YFSETQ. The CDR3 sequence: CASSRTGLTDTQYF. CDR3 bases: TGCGCCAGCAGCAGGACAGGGTTAACAGATACGCAGTATTTT.

The V call is TRBV28, the J call TRBJ2-5; 7 bases line up with TRBD1. V trimming: 4 bases; J trimming: 3 bases; junction bases outside the gene matches: 5. Germline V gene lookup returns CDR1 MDHEN and CDR2 SYDVKM. The CDR3 contains 14 residues. The CDR3 DNA follows: TGTGCCAGCAGTTCAGGGGGTTATAAAGAGACCCAGTACTTC. This gives the protein CASSSGGYKETQYF.

V usage is TRBV24-1 and J usage is TRBJ2-3, with D maybe TRBD2 (6 bases). The CDR3 covers 16 residues. Per germline, CDR1 KGHDR and CDR2 SFDVKD. Trimming took 5 bases from V and 7 from J, leaving 21 bases between them. CDR3 DNA: TGTGCCACCAGTGTCGGAACCGGAACTAGCTTGTATACGCAGTATTTT. Translating gives CATSVGTGTSLYTQYF.

The rearrangement links TRBV9 to TRBJ2-5; 7 bases are shared with TRBD2. The CDR3 loop spans 16 amino acids. Trimming at V came to 3 bases and at J to 7 bases, leaving 15 bases not matched to a gene. Germline values: CDR1 SGDLS, CDR2 YYNGEE. CDR3 DNA: TGTGCCAGCAGCGCCTCTCATCTAGCGGCGGGTGGGACCCAGTACTTC. It yields the protein CASSASHLAAGGTQYF. Variable domain in full (rest from reference TRBV9 and TRBJ2-5): DSGVTQTPKHLITATGQRVTLRCSPRSGDLSVYWYQQSLDQGLQFLIQYYNGEERAKGNILERFSAQQFPDLHSELNLSSLELGDSALYFCASSASHLAAGGTQYFGPGTRLLVL.

The chain carries TRBV9 and TRBJ1-1; D is unresolved. Trimming took 5 bases from V and 0 from J, leaving 8 bases between them. The CDR3 extends over 13 amino acids. Germline V lookup: CDR1 SGDLS, CDR2 YYNGEE. The CDR3 sequence: CASSFTVNTEAFF. As DNA, the CDR3 is TGTGCCAGCAGTTTCACAGTGAACACTGAAGCTTTCTTT.

The rearrangement joins TRBV3-1 (or the pseudogene TRBV3-2) to TRBJ2-2, with D tentatively TRBD2 (5 bases). The CDR3 extends over 14 amino acids. The V gene lost 5 bases and the J gene lost 5 bases, with 12 bases spanning the gap. Germline V lookup: CDR1 LGHDT, CDR2 YNNKEL (reference sequence). The CDR3 nucleotides read TGTGCCAGCAGCGTCCGGGGAACGACCGGGGAGCTGTTTTTT. Translation: CASSVRGTTGELFF.

The V and J genes are TRBV4-1 and TRBJ2-1; 11 nucleotides align to TRBD2. CDR1 and CDR2 from the germline V gene are MGHRA and YSYEKL. This CDR3 region has 15 residues. Unmatched junction bases numbered 3, after V lost 4 bases and J lost 4 bases. This CDR3 is CASSRGTSGYNEQFF. Written as DNA, the CDR3 is TGCGCCAGCAGCCGAGGGACTAGCGGTTACAATGAGCAGTTCTTC.

The V gene is TRBV5-1, the J gene TRBJ1-2; D remains unclear. V lost 5 bases and J lost 0, with 14 bases in between. This CDR3 comprises 15 residues. In germline, CDR1 is SGHRS, CDR2 YFSETQ. The CDR3 region is CASSPGTSSNYGYTF. CDR3 bases: TGCGCCAGCAGTCCGGGTACCTCATCTAACTATGGCTACACCTTC. The full variable domain, its missing parts supplied by reference TRBV5-1 and TRBJ1-2, is KAGVTQTPRYLIKTRGQQVTLSCSPISGHRSVSWYQQTPGQGLQFLFEYFSETQRNKGNFPGRFSGRQFSNSRSEMNVSTLELGDSALYLCASSPGTSSNYGYTFGSGTRLTVV.

This clone was recorded a few times. This chain connects TRBV6-5 to TRBJ1-1; 7 nucleotides match TRBD1. The V gene end was trimmed by 0 bases and the J gene end by 2 bases; junction bases not matched to a gene: 6. The germline gives CDR1 MNHEY, CDR2 SVGAGI. This CDR3 is 16 amino acids long. CDR3 coding DNA: TGTGCCAGCAGTTACTCGATTCAGGGGGGAAACACTGAAGCTTTCTTT. Translated, it gives CASSYSIQGGNTEAFF.

The V call is TRBV7-9, the J call TRBJ2-7, with 9 bases identical to TRBD1. The CDR3 runs to 16 residues. V gave up 5 bases and J gave up 3 bases; unmatched junction bases: 11. Germline CDR1 reads SEHNR; CDR2 reads FQNEAQ (reference sequence). CDR3: CASSHRWTGVIYEQYV. The CDR3 DNA reads as TGTGCCAGCAGCCACCGTTGGACAGGGGTTATCTACGAGCAGTACGTC.

The rearrangement uses TRBV5-4 and TRBJ1-2, with 7 positions matching TRBD1. Germline values: CDR1 SGHNT, CDR2 YYREEE (reference sequence). With V trimmed by 3 bases and J by 0 bases, 5 bases remained unmatched. CDR3 length equals 15 residues. The CDR3 is CASSSQGPTNYGYTF. The CDR3, as DNA: TGTGCCAGCAGCTCACAGGGGCCGACTAACTATGGCTACACCTTC.

This sequence joins TRBV7-2 and TRBJ2-5; TRBD2 agrees at 7 bases. With 5 bases clipped from V and 5 bases from J, the junction kept 8 bases outside the gene matches. CDR3 length: 14 residues. Germline V gene sequence: CDR1 SGHTA, CDR2 FQGNSA. The CDR3 sequence: CASSPKWGGETQYF. The CDR3 DNA follows: TGTGCCAGCAGCCCCAAGTGGGGGGGGGAGACCCAGTACTTC.

The rearrangement links TRBV19 to TRBJ2-7; possible D gene TRBD1, 6 bases. Trimming removed 4 bases from V and 7 bases from J, with 14 bases in between. CDR1 is LNHDA, CDR2 SQIVND, per germline (reference sequence). CDR3 length: 13 amino acids. The CDR3 is CASSTGDNREQYV. The CDR3 DNA sequence: TGTGCCAGTAGTACCGGGGACAACCGGGAGCAGTACGTC.

This chain links TRBV30 with TRBJ2-2; a weak D match, TRBD1 (5 bases). Trimming shortened V by 8 bases and J by 4 bases, and 14 bases separated the two germline ends. Germline-derived CDR1 and CDR2 are GTSNPN and SVGIG (reference sequence). The CDR3 totals 13 residues. CDR3 protein: CASQNQGTGELFF. The DNA for the CDR3 is TGTGCCAGCCAAAACCAGGGCACCGGGGAGCTGTTTTTT.

The chain is built from TRBV5-1 and TRBJ2-5, with 11 bases aligning to TRBD2. The ends lost 4 bases at V and 0 bases at J; junction bases unmatched: 5. The CDR3 loop spans 16 amino acids. The germline V gene encodes CDR1 SGHRS and CDR2 YFSETQ. DNA for the CDR3: TGCGCCAGCAGCCTAAGACTAGCGGGATACCAAGAGACCCAGTACTTC. This encodes CASSLRLAGYQETQYF.